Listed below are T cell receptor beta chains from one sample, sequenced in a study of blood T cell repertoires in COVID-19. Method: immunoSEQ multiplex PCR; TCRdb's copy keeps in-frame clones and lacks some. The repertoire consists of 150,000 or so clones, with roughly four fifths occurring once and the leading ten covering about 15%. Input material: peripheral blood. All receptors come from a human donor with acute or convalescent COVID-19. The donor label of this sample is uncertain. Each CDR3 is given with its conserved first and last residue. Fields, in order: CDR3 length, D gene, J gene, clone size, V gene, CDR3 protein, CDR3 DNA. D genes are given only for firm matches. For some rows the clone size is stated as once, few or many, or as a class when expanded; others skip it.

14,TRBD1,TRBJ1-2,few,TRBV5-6,CASSPTGDHYGYTF,TGTGCCAGCAGCCCGACAGGGGACCACTATGGCTACACCTTC
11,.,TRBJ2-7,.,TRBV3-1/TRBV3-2,CASSGGDEQYF,TGTGCCAGCAGCGGAGGGGACGAGCAGTACTTC
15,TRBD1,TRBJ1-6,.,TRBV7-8,CASSSTATGGSPLHF,TGTGCCAGCAGCTCGACGGCAACAGGGGGTTCACCCCTCCACTTT
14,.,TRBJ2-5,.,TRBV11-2,CASSPATPGKTQYF,TGTGCCAGCAGCCCAGCGACACCCGGGAAGACCCAGTACTTC
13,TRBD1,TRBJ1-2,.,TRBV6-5,CASTPGTGGGYTF,TGTGCCAGCACCCCTGGGACAGGGGGGGGCTACACCTTC
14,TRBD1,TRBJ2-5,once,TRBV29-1,CSVDATGESETQYF,TGCAGCGTTGATGCGACAGGGGAGAGTGAGACCCAGTACTTC
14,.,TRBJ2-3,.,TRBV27,CASSPRPFTDTQYF,TGTGCCAGCAGTCCCCGTCCTTTCACAGATACGCAGTATTTT
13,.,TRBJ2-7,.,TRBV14,CASSQGGEREQYF,TGTGCCAGCAGCCAAGGCGGGGAGCGGGAGCAGTACTTC
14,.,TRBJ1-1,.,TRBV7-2,CASSLPYRVAEAFF,TGTGCCAGCAGCTTACCCTACAGGGTAGCCGAAGCTTTCTTT
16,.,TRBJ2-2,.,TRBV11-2,CASSLNLVPRAGELFF,TGTGCCAGCAGCTTAAATCTCGTGCCTCGGGCCGGGGAGCTGTTTTTT
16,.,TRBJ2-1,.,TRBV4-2,CASSLGGDPEYDEQFF,TGTGCCAGCAGCCTGGGGGGAGACCCCGAGTACGATGAGCAGTTCTTC
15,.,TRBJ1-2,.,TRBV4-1,CASSQALAGRYGYTF,TGCGCCAGCAGCCAAGCCCTTGCAGGGCGATATGGCTACACCTTC
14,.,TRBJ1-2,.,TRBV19,CASSIEAGIGGYTF,TGTGCCAGTAGTATAGAGGCAGGGATAGGCGGCTACACCTTC
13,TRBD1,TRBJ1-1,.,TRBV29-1,CSANGQGSTEAFF,TGCAGCGCAAATGGACAGGGCAGCACTGAAGCTTTCTTT
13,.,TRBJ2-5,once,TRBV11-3,CASSLDQQETQYF,TGTGCCAGCAGCTTAGATCAACAAGAGACCCAGTACTTC
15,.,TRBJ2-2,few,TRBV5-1,CASSLETLDTGELFF,TGCGCCAGCAGCTTGGAGACGCTAGACACCGGGGAGCTGTTTTTT
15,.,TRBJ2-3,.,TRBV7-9,CASSLQGVSTDTQYF,TGTGCCAGCAGCTTACAAGGGGTTTCCACAGATACGCAGTATTTT
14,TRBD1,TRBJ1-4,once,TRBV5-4,CASSLQGSSEKLFF,TGTGCCAGCAGTTTACAGGGGAGCAGTGAAAAACTGTTTTTT
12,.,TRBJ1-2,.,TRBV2,CASSDRDYGYTF,TGTGCCAGCAGTGACAGGGACTATGGCTACACCTTC
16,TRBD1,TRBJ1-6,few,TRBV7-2,CASSPQVGQGASPLHF,TGTGCCAGCAGCCCACAAGTCGGACAGGGAGCCTCACCCCTCCACTTT
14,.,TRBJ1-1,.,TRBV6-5,CASTKIGGNTEAFF,TGTGCCAGCACCAAAATAGGAGGGAACACTGAAGCTTTCTTT
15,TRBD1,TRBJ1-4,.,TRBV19,CASSTQTGSNEKLFF,TGTGCCAGTAGTACTCAGACAGGGTCCAATGAAAAACTGTTTTTT
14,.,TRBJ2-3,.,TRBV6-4,CASRAGWNTDTQYF,TGTGCCAGCAGGGCAGGGTGGAACACAGATACGCAGTATTTT
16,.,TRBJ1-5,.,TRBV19,CASSIGRAGRNQPQHF,TGTGCCAGTAGTATAGGGAGGGCGGGCCGCAATCAGCCCCAGCATTTT
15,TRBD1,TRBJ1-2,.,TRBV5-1,CASSPGTGGNYGYTF,TGCGCCAGCAGTCCCGGGACAGGGGGCAACTATGGCTACACCTTC
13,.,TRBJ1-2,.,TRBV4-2,CASSQSQNYGYTF,TGTGCCAGCAGCCAAAGTCAGAACTATGGCTACACCTTC
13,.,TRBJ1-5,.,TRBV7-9,CASSHNTGHPQHF,TGTGCCAGCAGCCACAATACAGGCCACCCCCAGCATTTT
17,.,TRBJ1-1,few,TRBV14,CASSQIPLWGPDTEAFF,TGTGCCAGCAGCCAAATCCCCCTTTGGGGGCCGGACACTGAAGCTTTCTTT